Listed here are 23 T cell receptor beta chains from one sample, sequenced in a study of cytomegalovirus exposure and HLA in healthy donors. PCR was performed using 60 Vbeta and 13 Jbeta primers. Clones were read by immunoSEQ multiplex PCR, and TCRdb kept only the in-frame ones, dropping some. This sample carries 100,000 to 130,000 clones, 77% of them seen once, and the ten largest clones take 4.2%. Input material: PBMCs. The source of these receptors is a male donor in good health and CMV-seronegative.

The rearrangement joins TRBV2 to TRBJ2-1; no reliable D call. Germline CDR1 is SNHLY and CDR2 is FYNNEI. V was cut by 7 bases and J by 5 bases, with 12 bases left in between. The CDR3 totals 13 residues. CDR3 nucleotides: TGTGCCAGCAACCTACTTCTAAACAATGAGCAGTTCTTC. This translates into CASNLLLNNEQFF.

The chain couples TRBV7-8 to TRBJ2-1; 8 bases fit TRBD2. The length of the CDR3 is 17 residues. V dropped 1 base and J dropped 0; count of bases not matched to a gene: 5. CDR1 and CDR2 from the germline V gene are SGHVS and FQNEAQ. The CDR3 DNA reads as TGTGCCAGCAGCTTAGGTGGTAGCGGGGCCTCCTACAATGAGCAGTTCTTC. Translated, it gives CASSLGGSGASYNEQFF.

The chain has TRBV19 and TRBJ2-5; 10 bases agree with TRBD1. The CDR3 has 15 residues. The ends lost 5 bases at V and 4 bases at J; junction bases unmatched: 7. From germline, CDR1 is LNHDA and CDR2 SQIVND (reference sequence). CDR3 nucleotides: TGTGCCAGTAGTCCAGGGACAGGGGTTGTAGAGACCCAGTACTTC. Protein sequence: CASSPGTGVVETQYF.

This clone has more than one count but fewer than ten. The CDR3 is CASGKLSGRGDTQYF. The CDR3 DNA follows: TGTGCCAGCGGAAAACTGAGCGGGAGAGGAGATACGCAGTATTTT. The gene calls are TRBV11-2 and TRBJ2-3; 8 bases are shared with TRBD2. V trimming: 8 bases; J trimming: 5 bases; junction bases outside the gene matches: 12. CDR1 SGHAT and CDR2 FQNNGV come from the germline V gene. The CDR3 extends over 15 amino acids.

The chain carries TRBV6-5 and TRBJ2-7; 8 bases map to TRBD1. Germline CDR1 and CDR2: MNHEY and SVGAGI. Trimming at V came to 7 bases and at J to 1 base, leaving 3 bases not matched to a gene. This CDR3 contains 13 residues. In nucleotides, the CDR3 is TGTGCCAGCAAGACAGGGGATTCCTACGAGCAGTACTTC. Its translation: CASKTGDSYEQYF.

The gene calls are TRBV28 and TRBJ2-3; perhaps TRBD1 as D (8 bases). Per the germline V gene, CDR1 is MDHEN and CDR2 is SYDVKM. V lost 5 bases and J 2 bases, leaving 23 bases between the germline ends. The CDR3 covers 18 residues. As DNA, the CDR3 is TGTGCCAGCAGTCCTGGGGGGGACAGGATCAGGGTCACAGATACGCAGTATTTT. Translation gives CASSPGGDRIRVTDTQYF.

V is TRBV5-1 and J is TRBJ1-1; 12 bases line up with TRBD1. Per germline, CDR1 SGHRS and CDR2 YFSETQ. The CDR3 extends over 16 amino acids. V was pared by 3 bases and J by 5 bases, with 8 bases of the junction left unmatched. The CDR3 here is CASSWGGTGGQTEAFF. The CDR3, as DNA: TGCGCCAGCAGCTGGGGAGGGACAGGGGGCCAGACTGAAGCTTTCTTT.

The chain employs TRBV30 and TRBJ1-5; D remains unclear. This CDR3 comprises 14 residues. V lost 3 bases, J lost 0 bases, and 9 bases lay in between. Germline V gene sequence: CDR1 GTSNPN, CDR2 SVGIG (reference sequence). CDR3 sequence reads: CAWSADTSNQPQHF. CDR3 sequence (DNA): TGTGCCTGGAGCGCAGACACTAGCAATCAGCCCCAGCATTTT.

This chain uses TRBV10-2 with TRBJ1-5; 10 bases are shared with TRBD1. The V and J ends lost 8 bases and 6 bases, in that order; junction bases with no gene match: 7. The germline CDR1 and CDR2 sequences are WSHSY and SAAADI. CDR3 length: 14 amino acids. The CDR3 is CASGDRGSSQPQHF. The CDR3 region has the DNA TGCGCCAGCGGGGACAGGGGCTCATCTCAGCCCCAGCATTTT.

The rearrangement links TRBV9 to TRBJ2-7, with D possibly being TRBD2 (6 bases). V was trimmed by 0 bases and J by 4 bases, leaving 20 bases between them. Germline CDR1 reads SGDLS; CDR2 reads YYNGEE. This CDR3 spans 17 amino acids. DNA of the CDR3: TGTGCCAGCAGCGTAGAGTCTCGTACTAGCCCCAGTTACGAGCAGTACTTC. This codes for CASSVESRTSPSYEQYF.

The chain employs TRBV25-1 and TRBJ1-4; D ambiguous. Trimming pared 2 bases from V and 4 bases from J, leaving 8 bases between. Germline-derived CDR1 and CDR2 are MGHDK and SYGVNS. The CDR3 has 14 amino acids. The CDR3 bases are TGTGCCAGCAGTGAACCAAACGGTAATGAAAAACTGTTTTTT. It translates to CASSEPNGNEKLFF. Complete variable domain (other parts from reference TRBV25-1 and TRBJ1-4): EADIYQTPRYLVIGTGKKITLECSQTMGHDKMYWYQQDPGMELHLIHYSYGVNSTEKGDLSSESTVSRIRTEHFPLTLESARPSHTSQYLCASSEPNGNEKLFFGSGTQLSVL.

This sequence joins TRBV5-4 and TRBJ2-3; D might be TRBD1 (5 bases). V was trimmed by 0 bases and J by 1 base, leaving 15 bases between them. Looked up from germline, CDR1 is SGHNT and CDR2 is YYREEE (reference sequence). The CDR3 length is 17 residues. The CDR3 sequence: CASSLEVGQLRTDTQYF. DNA for the CDR3: TGTGCCAGCAGCTTGGAGGTGGGGCAATTGCGCACAGATACGCAGTATTTT.

On this clone: The sample holds other DNA sequences that translate to the same CDR3. The chain is built from TRBV29-1 and TRBJ1-2; D is undetermined. With 3 bases removed from V and 2 bases from J, the gap between germline ends came to 16 bases. The CDR3 extends over 15 amino acids. Germline V gene lookup returns CDR1 SQVTM and CDR2 ANQGSEA. CDR3 in DNA: TGCAGCGTTGATTATCATTCCCCCGGGAACTATGGCTACACCTTC. Amino acid sequence: CSVDYHSPGNYGYTF.

The CDR3 DNA follows: TGTGCCAGCAGCTTAGGGGCCGCTAACACTGAAGCTTTCTTT. Translation: CASSLGAANTEAFF. V is TRBV7-9 and J is TRBJ1-1; D is unclear. Germline V gives CDR1 SEHNR, CDR2 FQNEAQ (reference sequence). Trimming removed 1 base at V and 2 bases at J, with 8 bases between. CDR3 length: 14 amino acids.

The genes are TRBV27 and TRBJ2-6; tentatively, D is TRBD1 (5 bases). The germline CDR1 and CDR2 sequences are MNHEY and SMNVEV (reference sequence). This CDR3 is built from 16 residues. V was pared by 2 bases and J by 0 bases, with 8 bases between. CDR3 loop: CASSLTTASGANVLTF. The CDR3 DNA follows: TGTGCCAGCAGTTTAACGACAGCCTCTGGGGCCAACGTCCTGACTTTC.

This chain joins TRBV18 and TRBJ1-2; D is perhaps TRBD1 (6 bases). CDR3 length: 13 amino acids. CDR1 KGHSH and CDR2 LQKENI come from the germline V gene. V dropped 2 bases and J dropped 8 bases, with 12 bases sitting between them. The CDR3 nucleotides are TGTGCCAGCTCACCAGAGCAGGGGTTGGGCTACACCTTC. This sequence encodes CASSPEQGLGYTF.

The chain uses TRBV7-2 and TRBJ2-7, with D perhaps matching TRBD2 (7 bases). The CDR3 length is 15 residues. Trimming removed 1 base at V and 7 bases at J, with 17 bases between. Germline lookup yields CDR1 SGHTA and CDR2 FQGNSA. CDR3 coding DNA: TGTGCCAGCAGCTTAGAGGGGGGGTTAGCGGTAGAGCAGTACTTC. Translating it yields CASSLEGGLAVEQYF.

The chain has TRBV12-2 and TRBJ2-5; the table names TRBD1, a call not compared with the DNA. TRBV12-2 is an annotated pseudogene. This CDR3 has 15 amino acids. The CDR3 region is CASRLRRTGEETQYF. CDR3 in DNA: TGTGCAAGTCGCTTGCGCCGGACAGGGGAAGAGACCCAGTACTTC.

In this sample, this clone turned up once. The chain combines TRBV27 with TRBJ1-1; D is unclear. The CDR3 runs to 15 residues. The V gene lost 2 bases and the J gene lost 3 bases, with 13 bases spanning the gap. The germline V gene has CDR1 MNHEY and CDR2 SMNVEV (reference sequence). CDR3 sequence reads: CASSLGRLGHTEAFF. The CDR3 nucleotides read TGTGCCAGCAGTTTAGGGAGATTGGGCCACACTGAAGCTTTCTTT.

DNA for the CDR3: TGTGCCAGCAGCTTATCTTCGCGGGAGGGTAAGCAGTTCTTC. This sequence encodes CASSLSSREGKQFF. The chain has TRBV11-2 and TRBJ2-1, with 9 bases identical to TRBD2. Looked up from germline, CDR1 is SGHAT and CDR2 is FQNNGV. The CDR3 consists of 14 residues. V dropped 2 bases and J dropped 11; count of bases not matched to a gene: 7.

Only a few counts were recorded for this clone. The rearrangement links TRBV5-4 to TRBJ2-7; TRBD2 is a possible D gene (7 bases). Germline V lookup: CDR1 SGHNT, CDR2 YYREEE (reference sequence). V was cut by 4 bases and J by 6 bases, with 11 bases left in between. The CDR3 has 12 residues. Written as DNA, the CDR3 is TGTGCCAGCAGCCCGGGGGGCCCCGAGCAGTACTTC. Translated: CASSPGGPEQYF.

This sequence joins TRBV18 and TRBJ2-7; 12 bases line up with TRBD1. The V gene's germline CDR1 is KGHSH and CDR2 LQKENI. The CDR3 extends over 15 amino acids. J lost 7 bases, V lost 3 bases, and 7 bases had no gene match. The CDR3 spells CASSPPGTGGDEQYF. DNA for the CDR3: TGTGCCAGCTCACCCCCCGGGACAGGGGGCGATGAGCAGTACTTC. Full variable domain (outside the CDR3, taken from reference TRBV18 and TRBJ2-7): NAGVMQNPRHLVRRRGQEARLRCSPMKGHSHVYWYRQLPEEGLKFMVYLQKENIIDESGMPKERFSAEFPKEGPSILRIQQVVRGDSAAYFCASSPPGTGGDEQYFGPGTRLTVT.

The CDR3 region is CASSLGLAEDYEQYF. The CDR3 DNA reads TGTGCCAGCAGCCTGGGACTAGCGGAAGACTACGAGCAGTACTTC. The chain links TRBV5-8 to TRBJ2-7; 11 bases are shared with TRBD2. The CDR3 is 15 residues long. The ends lost 4 bases at V and 3 bases at J; junction bases unmatched: 6. The V gene's germline CDR1 is SGHTS and CDR2 YDEGEE.